This T cell receptor (beta chain) was obtained from a study of T cell repertoires in cytomegalovirus infection. Study-wide context: Based on public TCR beta signatures, there were indications of CMV infection and of a matching HLA type. Overall study findings and caveats: Dominating the ex vivo response were TCR beta clonotypes that were CMV-specific and HLA-C-restricted. Of the TCR beta families, the public ones yielded a cumulative frequency that identified carriers of CMV plus the relevant HLA.

Germline assignment: CDR1 MDHEN and CDR2 SYDVKM. V shed 2 bases and J 1 base; nucleotides not matched to a gene: 7. CDR3 length: 16 amino acids. TCRdb reprocessed the reads via MiXCR and lists one record per CDR3 protein. The table lists 150,000 to 200,000 distinct CDR3 sequences, around 15% of them singletons, with 25% to 30% in the top ten. This clonotype was observed a handful of times. Its antigen remains unknown. The sample consisted of PBMCs. This clonotype originated in a human donor in good health (CMV status not recorded). Some clones in this sample may be carry-over from other donors' samples. V gene TRBV28 combines with J gene TRBJ2-5; TRBD2 agrees at 7 bases. In DNA, the CDR3 is TGTGCCAGCAGTTTAGGCCTAGCGGAGCTCCAAGAGACCCAGTACTTC. Protein product: CASSLGLAELQETQYF. The complete variable domain, with remaining parts taken from reference TRBV28 and TRBJ2-5, reads DVKVTQSSRYLVKRTGEKVFLECVQDMDHENMFWYRQDPGLGLRLIYFSYDVKMKEKGDIPEGYSVSREKKERFSLILESASTNQTSMYLCASSLGLAELQETQYFGPGTRLLVL.